Below are 28 T cell receptor beta chains sequenced from a single sample in a study of shared clonotypes between healthy human individuals. Assay: immunoSEQ multiplex PCR; the TCRdb copy retains only in-frame clones and omits some. This sample has a few hundred thousand clones, with approximately 65% found just once. Sequenced input: memory CD4+ T cells sorted from blood. Specified subset: CD45RA-negative fraction. These receptors all stem from a man aged 30 to 45 in good health.

This clone has a handful of counts. This chain links TRBV7-8 with TRBJ2-7, with TRBD1 matching over 9 bases. This CDR3 has 15 amino acids. Germline V gene data show CDR1 as SGHVS and CDR2 as FQNEAQ. The V segment lost 5 bases and the J segment 7 bases; nucleotides outside the gene matches: 12. The CDR3: CASSPGTGQGIEQYF. For the CDR3, the DNA is TGTGCCAGCAGCCCAGGGACAGGGCAGGGAATTGAGCAGTACTTC.

Concerning this clone: A read error may produce the germline difference seen at one junction end. This chain connects TRBV7-7 to TRBJ2-3, with D unresolved. In germline, CDR1 is SSHAT, CDR2 FNYEAQ (reference sequence). This CDR3 is 14 amino acids long. The CDR3 reads CASSPTGGTDTQYF. CDR3 in DNA: TGTGCTAGCAGCCCCACGGGCGGCACAGATACGCAGTATTTT.

The chain links TRBV28 to TRBJ2-7, with D possibly being TRBD1 (6 bases). Germline CDR1 reads MDHEN; CDR2 reads SYDVKM. The germline V and J ends were trimmed by 5 bases and 1 base, with 27 bases remaining between them. The CDR3 has 19 amino acids. CDR3 DNA: TGTGCCAGCAGTCCAACGACAGGATGGGTGGGTGTCCTTTCCTACGAGCAGTACTTC. Protein: CASSPTTGWVGVLSYEQYF.

The chain links TRBV18 to TRBJ1-5; 10 nucleotides line up with TRBD1. CDR3 length: 14 amino acids. CDR1 is KGHSH and CDR2 is LQKENI in the germline V gene. With 6 bases clipped from V and 5 bases from J, the junction kept 4 bases outside the gene matches. The CDR3 is CASSPGTGDQPQHF. CDR3 bases: TGTGCCAGCTCCCCCGGGACAGGGGATCAGCCCCAGCATTTT. The variable domain in full, with the rest retrieved from reference TRBV18 and TRBJ1-5, is NAGVMQNPRHLVRRRGQEARLRCSPMKGHSHVYWYRQLPEEGLKFMVYLQKENIIDESGMPKERFSAEFPKEGPSILRIQQVVRGDSAAYFCASSPGTGDQPQHFGDGTRLSIL.

The CDR3 DNA follows: TGTGCCAGCGCCGGGACAGGGGAACAGCCCCAGCATTTT. Its translation is CASAGTGEQPQHF. The genes are TRBV27 and TRBJ1-5, with 10 nucleotides matching TRBD1. Germline assignment: CDR1 MNHEY and CDR2 SMNVEV (reference sequence). The CDR3 covers 13 residues. V lost 8 bases and J lost 7; bases outside the gene matches: 5.

This clone has more than one count but fewer than ten. This sequence joins TRBV19 and TRBJ1-2; 7 bases are shared with TRBD1. Germline V gene lookup returns CDR1 LNHDA and CDR2 SQIVND (reference sequence). The CDR3 sequence is 13 residues long. With V trimmed by 6 bases and J by 5 bases, 6 bases remained unmatched. CDR3 nucleotide sequence: TGTGCCAGTAGGACACAGGGGACGTATGGCTACACCTTC. As protein: CASRTQGTYGYTF.

The chain combines TRBV9 with TRBJ1-3, with D possibly TRBD1 on 5 matching bases. The CDR3 totals 15 residues. The V end was cut by 0 bases, the J end by 4 bases, with 11 bases between. Germline assignment: CDR1 SGDLS and CDR2 YYNGEE. The CDR3 DNA reads as TGTGCCAGCAGCGTAGAGGGGACGGTGGGAAACACCATATATTTT. Its protein product is CASSVEGTVGNTIYF.

The J gene is TRBJ2-7, the V gene TRBV10-1; TRBD2 aligns across 7 bases. Germline trimming cut 5 bases from V and 2 bases from J; bases unmatched to any gene: 12. Per germline, CDR1 WNHNN and CDR2 SYGVQD (reference sequence). The CDR3 consists of 16 residues. CDR3 amino acids: CASSNHRTSEAYEQYF. The DNA for the CDR3 is TGCGCCAGCAGTAACCACCGGACTAGTGAAGCCTACGAGCAGTACTTC.

The rearrangement uses TRBV5-4 and TRBJ2-3, with 8 bases identical to TRBD2. The V and J ends lost 4 bases and 4 bases, in that order; junction bases with no gene match: 2. Germline-derived CDR1 and CDR2 are SGHNT and YYREEE (reference sequence). The CDR3 covers 13 residues. The CDR3 DNA is TGTGCCAGCAGCCTAGCGGGCCCAGATACGCAGTATTTT. It specifies CASSLAGPDTQYF.

The V and J genes are TRBV7-2 and TRBJ2-5, with TRBD2 as a possible D gene (6 bases). CDR1 and CDR2 (germline): SGHTA, FQGNSA. CDR3 length equals 14 residues. V was shortened by 1 base and J by 7 bases, with 13 bases between the two germline ends. The DNA for the CDR3 is TGTGCCAGCAGCTTAGGGCGGGATCAGGGGACCCAGTACTTC. Protein: CASSLGRDQGTQYF.

This clone was counted at least ten times. The rearrangement joins TRBV21-1 to TRBJ2-7; whether TRBD1, the table's D call, matches the DNA was not checked. TRBV21-1 counts as a pseudogene. CDR3 length equals 14 residues. The CDR3 loop reads CARWRQGTYYEQYF. As DNA, the CDR3 is TGTGCCAGGTGGAGACAGGGGACTTACTACGAGCAGTACTTC.

In this sample, this clone turned up a few times. The CDR3 DNA is TGTGCCAGCAGTTACTGGGGCCCTAGTTACGAGCAGTACTTC. The encoded protein is CASSYWGPSYEQYF. This chain links TRBV6-5 with TRBJ2-7; D is perhaps TRBD1 (5 bases). Between the trimmed V and J ends, which lost 1 base and 4 bases, there was a span of 11 bases. The V gene's germline CDR1 is MNHEY and CDR2 SVGAGI. The CDR3 is 14 residues long.

About this clone: Other DNA sequences from this sample encode an identical CDR3 as well. The chain has TRBV15 and TRBJ2-7; possible D gene TRBD2, 5 bases. The V and J ends lost 1 base and 3 bases respectively, with 7 bases between them. There are 13 residues in the CDR3. Germline CDR1 is LNHNV and CDR2 is YYDKDF (reference sequence). DNA of the CDR3: TGTGCCACCAGCAGAGGAACTAGCTACGAGCAGTACTTC. It is translated as CATSRGTSYEQYF.

This CDR3 is CASSESSGSRNEQFF. The CDR3 DNA reads TGTGCCAGCAGTGAGTCGAGCGGGAGTCGGAATGAGCAGTTCTTC. This chain links TRBV6-4 with TRBJ2-1; 8 bases match TRBD2. This CDR3 region has 15 residues. J lost 7 bases, V lost 3 bases, and 8 bases had no gene match. Germline CDR1 reads MRHNA; CDR2 reads SNTAGT.

The chain has TRBV5-1 and TRBJ2-1, with unresolved D. From germline, CDR1 is SGHRS and CDR2 YFSETQ. The CDR3 totals 15 residues. V lost 0 bases and J lost 2, with 9 bases in between. Here the CDR3 reads CASSLGQKTYNEQFF. CDR3 DNA sequence: TGCGCCAGCAGCTTGGGCCAGAAAACCTACAATGAGCAGTTCTTC. Based on the CDR3 plus reference TRBV5-1 and TRBJ2-1, the full variable domain is KAGVTQTPRYLIKTRGQQVTLSCSPISGHRSVSWYQQTPGQGLQFLFEYFSETQRNKGNFPGRFSGRQFSNSRSEMNVSTLELGDSALYLCASSLGQKTYNEQFFGPGTRLTVL.

Comment on this clone: An end of the junction does not agree with germline; a read error may underlie this. This chain links TRBV28 with TRBJ2-7, with a possible D match to TRBD2 (5 bases). Germline V gene lookup returns CDR1 MDHEN and CDR2 SYDVKM. The CDR3 has 14 amino acids. The CDR3 sequence: CASSLYSGLATGSF. The CDR3 DNA reads as TGTGCCAGCAGTTTATATTCTGGTCTAGCCACGGGGTCCTTC.

V gene TRBV19 combines with J gene TRBJ2-5, with a tentative D call TRBD1 (6 bases). The V and J ends lost 6 bases and 7 bases respectively, with 18 bases between them. Germline CDR1 reads LNHDA; CDR2 reads SQIVND (reference sequence). This CDR3 spans 14 amino acids. The CDR3 DNA reads as TGTGCCAGTAGAAGGACAGCAGGGCGTGGGACCCAGTACTTC. This sequence encodes CASRRTAGRGTQYF.

The rearrangement joins TRBV29-1 to TRBJ1-1, with unresolved D. Germline values: CDR1 SQVTM, CDR2 ANQGSEA. Trimming pared 4 bases from V and 3 bases from J, leaving 15 bases between. This CDR3 contains 14 residues. The CDR3 region is CSVALHGLDTEAFF. CDR3 DNA: TGCAGCGTTGCCCTACATGGGTTGGACACTGAAGCTTTCTTT.

This clone has at least ten counts. This sample also contains other DNA sequences that code for the same CDR3. The rearrangement joins TRBV7-6 to TRBJ2-3; no reliable D call. The CDR3 runs 13 residues. V lost 2 bases and J lost 5, with 8 bases in between. Germline CDR1 is SGHVS and CDR2 is FNYEAQ. For the CDR3, the DNA is TGTGCCAGCAGCTTAAACCTCGGAGATACGCAGTATTTT. Translating it yields CASSLNLGDTQYF.

This chain connects TRBV10-3 to TRBJ1-1; a possible D gene is TRBD1 (5 bases). The CDR3 length is 15 residues. CDR1 is ENHRY, CDR2 SYGVKD, per germline. Trimming took 3 bases from V and 0 from J, leaving 11 bases between them. The CDR3 sequence: CAISDRRAMNTEAFF. The CDR3 DNA reads as TGTGCCATCAGTGACCGCAGGGCCATGAACACTGAAGCTTTCTTT.

The gene calls are TRBV29-1 and TRBJ2-1; D is unresolved. The ends were cut back, 4 bases at V and 0 bases at J, with 10 bases in the middle. Germline CDR1 and CDR2: SQVTM and ANQGSEA. The CDR3 loop spans 14 amino acids. The CDR3 DNA sequence: TGCAGCGTTGCCGTTGTCGGCTCCTACAATGAGCAGTTCTTC. This gives the protein CSVAVVGSYNEQFF.

The chain recombines TRBV4-2 with TRBJ2-5; 9 bases align to TRBD2. Germline trimming cut 1 base from V and 7 bases from J; bases unmatched to any gene: 7. CDR3 length: 15 residues. Germline CDR1 and CDR2: LGHNA and YNFKEQ. The CDR3: CASSQVDLAGSTQYF. The CDR3 DNA follows: TGTGCCAGCAGCCAAGTAGACCTAGCGGGGTCGACCCAGTACTTC.

A single count supports this clone. The chain uses TRBV9 and TRBJ2-7; TRBD2 agrees at 13 bases. This CDR3 region has 15 residues. The V segment lost 4 bases and the J segment 6 bases; nucleotides outside the gene matches: 7. Per germline, CDR1 SGDLS and CDR2 YYNGEE. As DNA, the CDR3 is TGTGCCAGCAGCAAAACTAGCGGGAGGGTTGGCGAGCAGTACTTC. The encoded protein is CASSKTSGRVGEQYF.

This clone was detected only once. The genes are TRBV28 and TRBJ2-2, with a weak D call TRBD2 (5 bases). Trimming left V 6 bases short and J 0 bases short, with 14 bases between. The CDR3 has 16 amino acids. In germline, CDR1 is MDHEN, CDR2 SYDVKM. CDR3 region: CASRSTGSPNTGELFF. DNA for the CDR3: TGTGCCAGCAGATCTACGGGATCCCCGAACACCGGGGAGCTGTTTTTT.

The chain is built from TRBV28 and TRBJ1-5; 10 nucleotides line up with TRBD1. Germline-derived CDR1 and CDR2 are MDHEN and SYDVKM. The CDR3 loop spans 19 amino acids. The junction had 15 bases not matched to a gene; V was cut back by 5 bases and J by 2 bases. The DNA of the CDR3 is TGTGCCAGCAGTCCCTTCCGGGACAGGGGTGAGGGGGGCAATCAGCCCCAGCATTTT. It specifies CASSPFRDRGEGGNQPQHF.

This clone showed up just a few times. An end of the junction does not agree with germline; a read error may underlie this. The rearrangement uses TRBV2 and TRBJ2-3; no definite D call. The V gene's germline CDR1 is SNHLY and CDR2 FYNNEI. The CDR3 spans 11 residues. The chain's CDR3 is CASSARWRLDF. As DNA, the CDR3 is TGTGCCAGCAGTGCCCGCTGGCGTTTGGATTTT.

The rearrangement links TRBV5-1 to TRBJ2-4, with 12 positions matching TRBD2. The germline V gene has CDR1 SGHRS and CDR2 YFSETQ. V lost 4 bases and J lost 2; bases outside the gene matches: 10. CDR3 length: 18 residues. The CDR3: CASSPRLAGVITKNIQYF. The CDR3 DNA reads TGCGCCAGCAGCCCCCGACTAGCGGGAGTTATTACCAAAAACATTCAGTACTTC.

The V gene is TRBV5-1, the J gene TRBJ2-3, with D hard to call. The V end lost 1 base, the J end lost 1 base, and 10 bases lay between the germline ends. The germline V gene has CDR1 SGHRS and CDR2 YFSETQ. The CDR3 is 15 amino acids. Written as DNA, the CDR3 is TGCGCCAGCAGCTTGCGTGCGTTAGGCACAGATACGCAGTATTTT. Its translation: CASSLRALGTDTQYF. Variable domain in full (rest from reference TRBV5-1 and TRBJ2-3): KAGVTQTPRYLIKTRGQQVTLSCSPISGHRSVSWYQQTPGQGLQFLFEYFSETQRNKGNFPGRFSGRQFSNSRSEMNVSTLELGDSALYLCASSLRALGTDTQYFGPGTRLTVL.